This T cell receptor beta chain came from a study of blood T cell repertoires in COVID-19. At the level of the study: Acute and convalescent COVID-19 specimens originated in the United States, Italy and Spain.

The V end was cut by 0 bases, the J end by 4 bases, with 12 bases between. Germline CDR1 SGHAT, CDR2 FQNNGV. The CDR3 extends over 15 amino acids. As handled by the study authors: Reference gene primer amplification in the assay estimated nucleated cell counts. Using immunoSEQ multiplex PCR, the repertoire was profiled, and TCRdb retains in-frame clones only, with some absent. Clone size and the V and J calls come from that table; the DNA yielded D and trimming. The data contain under 200,000 clones, 81% of them singletons. This clone was seen a few times. Those enrolled, adults aged roughly 18 to 90 years, came from some 25 US areas. Clinical history as reported by participants underpinned cohort assignment.

This clonotype was obtained from a woman between 40 and 55 years old with acute COVID-19. The sample comprised PBMCs or T cells enriched from blood (not recorded which). The chain uses TRBV11-2 and TRBJ1-2; weak D call: TRBD1 (5 bases). This chain's CDR3 is CASSLEVGPSYGYTF. The CDR3 coding sequence is TGTGCCAGCAGCTTAGAGGTGGGGCCCAGCTATGGCTACACCTTC.